This entry features one T cell receptor beta chain sequence. No conserved phenylalanine or tryptophan is present at the end of the CDR3, so a read error is the likely explanation. The CDR3 length is 13 residues. Looked up from germline, CDR1 is DFQATT and CDR2 is SNEGSKA (reference sequence). Sampling of bone marrow took place during active disease in every patient. This sample is drawn from a study of read filtering for tumor transcriptome and immune sequencing. Molecular barcoded adaptors covering alpha/delta and beta/gamma chains were used on approximately 400 ng RNA. MiXCR, applied by TCRdb to the reads, yields one record per CDR3 protein. The table lists 90,000 or so distinct CDR3 sequences, about 22% of them singletons.

This sequence originates from a donor aged 40 or over with multiple myeloma. V and J are TRBV20-1 and TRBJ2-1; 9 bases line up with TRBD2. Sequencing input: a population of CD138-negative cells sorted from bone marrow. CDR3 protein: CSPLAGENNGQFL. The CDR3 bases are TGCAGCCCACTAGCGGGCGAGAACAATGGGCAGTTCTTA.